The sequence of this T cell receptor (beta chain) was determined in a study of cytomegalovirus exposure and HLA in healthy donors. TCRdb keeps only in-frame clones here, not all; method: immunoSEQ multiplex PCR. This table has roughly 150,000 clones, approximately 87% appearing once. With V trimmed by 6 bases and J by 5 bases, 10 bases remained unmatched. The CDR3 runs to 15 residues. Germline V CDR1 and CDR2: MDHEN, SYDVKM. This clone was seen only once. The chain employs TRBV28 and TRBJ2-7; 10 nucleotides align to TRBD2. This receptor was taken from a woman in her twenties or thirties in good health and CMV-seronegative. The sequencing input was PBMCs. The CDR3, as DNA: TGTGCCAGCAGACCCGATAGCGGGAGGCTCAACGAGCAGTACTTC. This codes for CASRPDSGRLNEQYF.